A single sample is the source of the 21 T cell receptor beta chains below, sequenced in a study of human T cells and chemical hapten exposure. Time point given: patch test 1, 2 weeks after DPC sensitization. Documented treatment: therapeutic diphenylcyclopropenone sensitization with weekly scalp DPC. TCRdb recomputed calls from the RACE reads with MiXCR, one row per CDR3 protein. The table includes around 340,000 distinct CDR3 sequences, approximately 6.9% detected once. This specimen was whole blood, taken in connection with sensitization to the hapten diphenylcyclopropenone (DPC). The receptors derive from a woman under 30 with alopecia areata. Some clones in this sample may be carry-over from other donors' samples.

This clonotype appeared many times. The gene calls are TRBV7-2 and TRBJ1-4; 9 nucleotides line up with TRBD1. The trim removed 1 base at V and 6 bases at J, leaving 3 bases unmatched. Germline V lookup: CDR1 SGHTA, CDR2 FQGNSA. This CDR3 is built from 15 residues. The CDR3, as DNA: TGTGCCAGCAGCTTAGGGGGGACAGGGTATGAAAAACTGTTTTTT. As protein: CASSLGGTGYEKLFF.

At least ten counts were recorded for this clonotype. The rearrangement joins TRBV15 to TRBJ2-1; a weak D match, TRBD2 (7 bases). The length of the CDR3 is 14 residues. V was clipped by 5 bases and J by 4 bases, with 12 bases between them. Germline loops: CDR1 LNHNV, CDR2 YYDKDF (reference sequence). The CDR3 is CATSPRGAYNEQFF. CDR3 DNA sequence: TGTGCCACCAGCCCCCGGGGGGCATACAATGAGCAGTTCTTC. Full variable domain (missing parts from reference TRBV15 and TRBJ2-1): DAMVIQNPRYQVTQFGKPVTLSCSQTLNHNVMYWYQQKSSQAPKLLFHYYDKDFNNEADTPDNFQSRRPNTSFCFLDIRSPGLGDTAMYLCATSPRGAYNEQFFGPGTRLTVL.

The CDR3 here is CASSRKSGTGSVEAFF. In nucleotides, the CDR3 is TGTGCCAGCAGTCGAAAGTCCGGGACAGGGTCCGTTGAAGCTTTCTTT. The V call is TRBV12-3 or TRBV12-4, the J call TRBJ1-1, with 9 bases lining up with TRBD1. The J segment lost 7 bases and the V segment lost 5 bases, leaving 14 bases of the junction unmatched. This CDR3 is 16 amino acids long.

The chain joins TRBV3-1 to TRBJ1-5; the D gene is possibly TRBD1 (5 bases). V was trimmed by 6 bases and J by 1 base, leaving 19 bases between them. CDR3 size: 17 residues. Germline V gives CDR1 LGHDT, CDR2 YNNKEL (reference sequence). The CDR3 sequence: CASRGTDIKISNQPQHF. The CDR3 DNA reads TGTGCCAGCAGGGGAACGGACATTAAAATAAGCAATCAGCCCCAGCATTTT.

The chain recombines TRBV12-3 or TRBV12-4 with TRBJ1-1; possible D gene TRBD1, 5 bases. The CDR3 contains 15 residues. V was clipped by 5 bases and J by 1 base, with 14 bases between them. The CDR3 nucleotides read TGTGCCAGCAGTCCTTCGGAGGGGTGGAACACTGAAGCTTTCTTT. It specifies CASSPSEGWNTEAFF.

The rearrangement joins TRBV10-3 to TRBJ2-5, with unresolved D. Germline loops: CDR1 ENHRY, CDR2 SYGVKD. V shed 3 bases and J shed 2 bases, with 13 bases lying between them. The CDR3 loop spans 15 amino acids. The CDR3 DNA follows: TGTGCCATCAGTGAATTTTCGGTGACACAAGAGACCCAGTACTTC. Its translation is CAISEFSVTQETQYF.

The genes are TRBV7-8 and TRBJ2-5; D unresolved. Germline loops: CDR1 SGHVS, CDR2 FQNEAQ. There are 14 residues in the CDR3. The V and J ends lost 1 base and 7 bases respectively, with 13 bases between them. CDR3 sequence: CASSLEPAGRTQYF. CDR3 nucleotide sequence: TGTGCCAGCAGCTTAGAGCCCGCCGGGCGGACCCAGTACTTC.

This clonotype was seen only a few times. This chain connects TRBV4-3 to TRBJ2-1; 9 nucleotides align to TRBD2. The CDR3 sequence is 17 residues long. V lost 6 bases, J lost 2 bases, and 11 bases stayed unmatched. Germline CDR1 LGHNA, CDR2 YSLEER. Here the CDR3 reads CASSSTVGGGAYNEQFF. CDR3 in DNA: TGCGCCAGCAGTTCCACTGTGGGCGGGGGGGCCTACAATGAGCAGTTCTTC.

The table lists this clonotype with a few counts. The V gene is TRBV6-6, the J gene TRBJ1-5; 8 bases map to TRBD1. Losses at the gene ends were 4 bases for V and 1 base for J; bases not matched to a gene: 12. In germline, CDR1 is MNHNY, CDR2 SVGAGI (reference sequence). The length of the CDR3 is 18 residues. CDR3 protein: CASSFRGRGLASNQPQHF. In DNA, the CDR3 is TGTGCCAGCAGTTTTCGAGGCAGGGGGCTAGCGAGCAATCAGCCCCAGCATTTT.

This clonotype appeared a few times. This chain links TRBV6-2 or TRBV6-3 with TRBJ1-6; 8 positions match TRBD1. In germline, CDR1 is MNHEY, CDR2 SVGEGT. The CDR3 contains 16 residues. The ends lost 4 bases at V and 5 bases at J; junction bases unmatched: 7. The CDR3 DNA follows: TGTGCCAGCAGTTCCGGACAGGGTGGGGATAATTCACCCCTCCACTTT. The encoded protein is CASSSGQGGDNSPLHF.

J is TRBJ1-1 and V is TRBV10-3; possible D gene TRBD1, 5 bases. V was pared by 8 bases and J by 1 base, with 14 bases between. Germline CDR1 and CDR2: ENHRY and SYGVKD. The CDR3 has 14 amino acids. The CDR3 nucleotides read TGTGCCATCGCCCCCCGACAGCAGAACACTGAAGCTTTCTTT. Its translation: CAIAPRQQNTEAFF.

This clonotype was detected only a few times. This sequence joins TRBV7-8 and TRBJ1-2, with unresolved D. The CDR3 is made up of 13 amino acids. Trimming shortened V by 4 bases and J by 8 bases, and 14 bases separated the two germline ends. Germline values: CDR1 SGHVS, CDR2 FQNEAQ. The DNA for the CDR3 is TGTGCCAGCAGCTCAGCCCTGATAGGAGGCTACACCTTC. This translates into CASSSALIGGYTF.

This sequence joins TRBV2 and TRBJ1-4; TRBD1 matches at 8 bases. Germline lookup yields CDR1 SNHLY and CDR2 FYNNEI. CDR3 length: 12 residues. J was trimmed by 6 bases and V by 8 bases; bases with no gene match: 2. The CDR3 nucleotides read TGTGCCAGCGGACAGGGTGATGAAAAACTGTTTTTT. This codes for CASGQGDEKLFF.

V usage is TRBV20-1 and J usage is TRBJ1-1; unclear D gene. This CDR3 is built from 12 residues. Trimming stripped 3 bases from V and 5 bases from J, with 10 bases between. Germline values: CDR1 DFQATT, CDR2 SNEGSKA (reference sequence). CDR3 nucleotide sequence: TGCAGTGCTAGGGCAGGTGGGACTGAAGCTTTCTTT. Protein sequence: CSARAGGTEAFF.

The table lists this clonotype with a few counts. The genes are TRBV29-1 and TRBJ1-1, with TRBD1 identical over 11 bases. V lost 1 base and J lost 5; bases outside the gene matches: 21. The CDR3 spans 20 residues. CDR1 is SQVTM and CDR2 is ANQGSEA in the germline V gene. CDR3 loop: CSVEGRSRTGGFRGRTEAFF. CDR3 bases: TGCAGCGTTGAAGGTAGATCCAGGACAGGGGGCTTTCGAGGAAGGACTGAAGCTTTCTTT. The full variable domain, in which reference TRBV29-1 and TRBJ1-1 provide the parts outside the CDR3, is SAVISQKPSRDICQRGTSLTIQCQVDSQVTMMFWYRQQPGQSLTLIATANQGSEATYESGFVIDKFPISRPNLTFSTLTVSNMSPEDSSIYLCSVEGRSRTGGFRGRTEAFFGQGTRLTVV.

This clonotype was observed at least ten times. The gene calls are TRBV5-5 and TRBJ2-4, with D perhaps matching TRBD1 (6 bases). Between the trimmed V and J ends, which lost 4 bases and 7 bases, there was a span of 24 bases. Germline CDR1 SGHKS, CDR2 YYEKEE (reference sequence). This CDR3 comprises 17 residues. In DNA form, the CDR3 reads TGTGCCAGCAGCCTGATGAGGGGGATCATGGAAGTGAACATTCAGTACTTC. It translates to CASSLMRGIMEVNIQYF.

At least ten counts were recorded for this clonotype. The chain links TRBV10-3 to TRBJ2-7; 13 positions match TRBD2. Germline CDR1 and CDR2: ENHRY and SYGVKD. The V gene end was trimmed by 10 bases and the J gene end by 5 bases; junction bases not matched to a gene: 2. This CDR3 has 12 residues. The CDR3 here is CATGLAGHEQYF. In DNA, the CDR3 is TGTGCCACGGGACTAGCGGGGCACGAGCAGTACTTC.

This clonotype was seen a few times. This chain connects TRBV2 to TRBJ1-6, with TRBD1 matching 7 bases. The CDR3 extends over 15 amino acids. CDR1 is SNHLY and CDR2 is FYNNEI in the germline V gene. The V and J ends lost 8 bases and 0 bases, in that order; junction bases with no gene match: 4. The CDR3 is CASAGGGSYNSPLHF. CDR3 bases: TGTGCCAGCGCAGGGGGGGGCTCCTATAATTCACCCCTCCACTTT.

Many counts were recorded for this clonotype. The V and J genes are TRBV6-2 or TRBV6-3 and TRBJ2-7; D not certain. Germline V gene sequence: CDR1 MNHEY, CDR2 SVGEGT. The CDR3 sequence is 12 residues long. V lost 5 bases and J 0 bases, leaving 5 bases between the germline ends. The CDR3 DNA follows: TGTGCCAGCAGTGACAACTCCTACGAGCAGTACTTC. This translates into CASSDNSYEQYF.

This clonotype was found a few times. The gene calls are TRBV21-1 and TRBJ2-5; the table gives TRBD2 as D, unverified against the DNA. TRBV21-1 has pseudogene status. The CDR3 is made up of 15 amino acids. DNA for the CDR3: TGTGCCAGCAACCAAAGGGTAACTAGCCAAGAGACCCAGTACTTC. It yields the protein CASNQRVTSQETQYF.

The chain is built from TRBV5-1 and TRBJ2-5; a possible D gene is TRBD1 (6 bases). Germline V CDR1 and CDR2: SGHRS, YFSETQ. The CDR3 sequence is 15 residues long. Trimming cost V 5 bases and J 4 bases, with 18 bases left between them. The CDR3 sequence is CASRKTGRVPETQYF. The CDR3 DNA reads as TGCGCCAGCAGGAAGACAGGCAGGGTCCCAGAGACCCAGTACTTC.